Listed below are T cell receptor beta chains from one sample, sequenced in a study of blood T cell repertoires in COVID-19. Assay: immunoSEQ multiplex PCR; the TCRdb copy retains only in-frame clones and omits some. This sample has approximately 200,000 clones, with 70% to 90% found just once. The specimen sequenced was peripheral blood. These receptors all stem from a young man with acute or convalescent COVID-19. Each CDR3 is given with its conserved first and last residue. The D gene is left open where the match is weak. Some rows have no size entry. The others give once, few or many, or a class for an expanded clone.

-	TRBD1	TRBV19	TRBJ1-1	CASRTQGAGRTSTEAFF	TGTGCCAGTAGGACACAGGGGGCGGGCCGAACGTCCACTGAAGCTTTCTTT
-	-	TRBV28	TRBJ2-7	CASRDNRLLYEQYF	TGTGCCAGCAGGGATAACAGATTACTCTACGAGCAGTACTTC
few	-	TRBV6-5	TRBJ2-2	CASIKQVSNTGELFF	TGTGCCAGCATCAAACAGGTTTCGAACACCGGGGAGCTGTTTTTT
-	-	TRBV18	TRBJ1-1	CASSPPIGSPQNTEAFF	TGTGCCAGCTCACCACCGATAGGGAGCCCCCAAAACACTGAAGCTTTCTTT
-	TRBD1	TRBV5-1	TRBJ1-3	CASSIDRGPGNTIYF	TGCGCCAGCAGCATAGACAGGGGGCCGGGAAACACCATATATTTT
-	TRBD1	TRBV5-5	TRBJ1-5	CASSQFQGAFNQPQHF	TGTGCCAGCAGCCAGTTTCAGGGGGCTTTCAATCAGCCCCAGCATTTT
-	-	TRBV28	TRBJ1-5	CASRARTNHQPQHF	TGTGCCAGCAGGGCTAGGACAAACCACCAGCCCCAGCATTTT
once	TRBD2	TRBV6-4	TRBJ2-1	CASSDSGGLGGNEQFF	TGTGCCAGCAGTGACTCCGGGGGACTAGGGGGCAATGAGCAGTTCTTC
-	-	TRBV3-1/TRBV3-2	TRBJ2-6	CASSPRGHMSVSGANVLTF	TGTGCCAGCAGCCCTAGGGGCCACATGTCGGTCTCTGGGGCCAACGTCCTGACTTTC
-	TRBD1	TRBV9	TRBJ2-1	CARNSPSGTGNNEQFF	TGTGCCCGAAACTCTCCCTCCGGGACAGGGAACAATGAGCAGTTCTTC
-	-	TRBV7-8	TRBJ1-1	CASSRLDMNTEAFF	TGTGCCAGCAGCCGATTGGACATGAACACTGAAGCTTTCTTT
-	-	TRBV6-6	TRBJ2-1	CASSPQGNSYNEQFF	TGTGCCAGCAGCCCCCAGGGGAACTCCTACAATGAGCAGTTCTTC
-	-	TRBV14	TRBJ1-2	CASSQAQGRVYGYTF	TGTGCCAGCAGCCAAGCCCAGGGGCGGGTTTATGGCTACACCTTC
-	TRBD2	TRBV28	TRBJ2-6	CASSFELAPNSGANVLTF	TGTGCCAGCAGTTTCGAACTAGCGCCTAACTCTGGGGCCAACGTCCTGACTTTC
-	TRBD1	TRBV30	TRBJ1-5	CAWSVRDRVNQPQHF	TGTGCCTGGAGTGTAAGGGACAGGGTAAACCAGCCCCAGCATTTT
-	-	TRBV10-1	TRBJ1-4	CASSSNQGNEKLFF	TGCGCCAGCAGTTCAAATCAGGGAAATGAAAAACTGTTTTTT
-	TRBD1	TRBV6-1	TRBJ2-1	CASSEAPIRQGSSYNEQFF	TGTGCCAGCAGTGAAGCGCCCATACGACAGGGAAGCTCCTACAATGAGCAGTTCTTC
-	-	TRBV6-1	TRBJ1-2	CASSEHQNYGYTF	TGTGCCAGCAGTGAACATCAGAACTATGGCTACACCTTC
-	TRBD1	TRBV13	TRBJ1-1	CASSLGSRDRGVAFF	TGTGCCAGCAGCTTAGGATCCCGGGACAGGGGTGTAGCTTTCTTT
-	TRBD1	TRBV27	TRBJ2-7	CASSPGQGRVLYEQYF	TGTGCCAGCAGTCCAGGACAGGGAAGGGTTTTGTACGAGCAGTACTTC
-	TRBD2	TRBV9	TRBJ2-1	CASSPKLAGVINEQFF	TGTGCCAGCAGTCCAAAACTAGCGGGGGTTATCAATGAGCAGTTCTTC
few	-	TRBV9	TRBJ2-5	CASSLGRTSLETQYF	TGTGCCAGCAGCTTAGGGCGAACTAGCCTAGAGACCCAGTACTTC
-	-	TRBV4-2	TRBJ2-1	CASSPRGGDEQFF	TGTGCCAGCAGCCCGCGAGGGGGTGATGAGCAGTTCTTC
-	-	TRBV6-5	TRBJ2-1	CASSRDQGSYNEQFF	TGTGCCAGCAGCCGGGACCAGGGGTCCTACAATGAGCAGTTCTTC
-	-	TRBV29-1	TRBJ2-2	CSVEGVQKNTGELFF	TGCAGCGTTGAAGGGGTACAGAAGAACACCGGGGAGCTGTTTTTT
-	-	TRBV28	TRBJ2-1	CASINGFNEQFF	TGTGCCAGCATTAACGGTTTCAATGAGCAGTTCTTC
-	-	TRBV6-5	TRBJ2-1	CASSSGKAYNEQFF	TGTGCCAGCAGTTCCGGGAAGGCCTACAATGAGCAGTTCTTC
-	TRBD1	TRBV6-6	TRBJ1-5	CASKGADRGNNQPQHF	TGTGCCAGCAAGGGAGCGGACAGGGGGAATAATCAGCCCCAGCATTTT
-	-	TRBV28	TRBJ1-6	CASNRGGGALGSPLHF	TGTGCCAGCAACCGAGGTGGTGGGGCGCTGGGTTCACCCCTCCACTTT
once	-	TRBV6-5	TRBJ2-5	CASSRTFQETQYF	TGTGCCAGCAGTCGTACATTCCAAGAGACCCAGTACTTC
-	-	TRBV7-9	TRBJ2-3	CASTERAPSTDTQYF	TGTGCCAGCACCGAGCGGGCCCCTAGCACAGATACGCAGTATTTT
once	TRBD2	TRBV7-9	TRBJ2-3	CASSPRTSGNRTQYF	TGTGCCAGCAGCCCACGGACTAGCGGGAACCGTACGCAGTATTTT
-	-	TRBV28	TRBJ1-5	CVSSQESQAGNQPQHF	TGTGTCAGCAGTCAAGAGTCACAGGCCGGCAATCAGCCCCAGCATTTT
-	TRBD1	TRBV11-2	TRBJ1-2	CASSFFPGQVYGYTF	TGTGCCAGCAGCTTTTTTCCAGGACAGGTCTATGGCTACACCTTC
-	-	TRBV28	TRBJ1-2	CASTPGLYGYTF	TGTGCCAGCACTCCGGGACTCTATGGCTACACCTTC
-	-	TRBV12-3/TRBV12-4	TRBJ1-2	CASSEQGTYGYTF	TGTGCCAGCAGTGAACAGGGTACCTATGGCTACACCTTC
-	-	TRBV28	TRBJ2-7	CASNTGYPSHEQYF	TGTGCCAGCAACACAGGGTATCCTTCTCACGAGCAGTACTTC
-	-	TRBV15	TRBJ1-1	CATSRQYSNTEAFF	TGTGCCACCAGCCGACAGTATTCGAACACTGAAGCTTTCTTT
-	TRBD1	TRBV5-1	TRBJ2-5	CASSPFGQGGLQETQYF	TGCGCCAGCAGCCCATTCGGACAGGGTGGGCTCCAAGAGACCCAGTACTTC
-	-	TRBV6-5	TRBJ2-2	CASSAGVDTGELFF	TGTGCCAGCTCCGCAGGGGTCGACACCGGGGAGCTGTTTTTT
-	-	TRBV7-9	TRBJ2-3	CASSPRGTTDTQYF	TGTGCCAGCAGCCCCCGGGGAACCACAGATACGCAGTATTTT
-	-	TRBV6-6	TRBJ1-1	CASRQNRVNTEAFF	TGTGCCAGCAGACAAAACAGGGTGAACACTGAAGCTTTCTTT